The 7 T cell receptor beta chains listed next were all sequenced from one sample in a study of blood T cell repertoires in COVID-19. The data were produced by immunoSEQ multiplex PCR, yet TCRdb's version contains in-frame clones alone and is incomplete. The table shows tens of thousands of clones, with about 90% occurring only once. The sequencing sample was made of peripheral blood. These receptors were taken from a human donor in a cohort sampled during active COVID-19.

The V and J genes are TRBV27 and TRBJ2-1; D uncertain. V lost 3 bases, J lost 9 bases, and 12 bases lay in between. The V gene's germline CDR1 is MNHEY and CDR2 SMNVEV (reference sequence). The CDR3 consists of 13 residues. CDR3 loop: CASSFLPSSEQFF. The CDR3 coding sequence is TGTGCCAGCAGTTTCCTTCCATCGAGTGAGCAGTTCTTC.

V and J are TRBV19 and TRBJ2-7; TRBD1 matches at 8 bases. The V gene end was trimmed by 1 base and the J gene end by 5 bases; junction bases not matched to a gene: 10. The germline V gene has CDR1 LNHDA and CDR2 SQIVND (reference sequence). This CDR3 is 16 amino acids long. The CDR3 nucleotides are TGTGCCAGTAGTATAGGTTGGCGGCAGGGGGCCGACGAGCAGTACTTC. Amino acids: CASSIGWRQGADEQYF.

The chain is built from TRBV2 and TRBJ1-1; 7 positions match TRBD1. The CDR3 loop spans 15 amino acids. V was clipped by 3 bases and J by 3 bases; unmatched bases: 7. From germline, CDR1 is SNHLY and CDR2 FYNNEI. The CDR3 spells CASSDSNTGDTEAFF. CDR3 coding DNA: TGTGCCAGCAGTGATTCCAACACAGGGGACACTGAAGCTTTCTTT.

The chain links TRBV14 to TRBJ2-7; 8 bases are shared with TRBD1. The J segment lost 7 bases and the V segment lost 4 bases, leaving 9 bases of the junction unmatched. Per germline, CDR1 SGHDN and CDR2 FVKESK. The CDR3 spans 14 residues. The CDR3 bases are TGTGCCAGCAGCCTATACTCGACAGGGGAAGAGCAGTACTTC. Its translation is CASSLYSTGEEQYF.

V usage is TRBV5-5 and J usage is TRBJ2-7; 8 bases agree with TRBD1. The germline gives CDR1 SGHKS, CDR2 YYEKEE (reference sequence). CDR3 length: 14 residues. The V gene end was trimmed by 2 bases and the J gene end by 3 bases; junction bases not matched to a gene: 4. CDR3 in DNA: TGTGCCAGCAGCTTATGGACAGGGAACTACGAGCAGTACTTC. Its protein is CASSLWTGNYEQYF.

The rearrangement joins TRBV12-3 or TRBV12-4 to TRBJ1-1; the D is unclear. There are 12 residues in the CDR3. Trimming removed 3 bases from V and 4 bases from J, with 6 bases in between. CDR3: CASSFSGTEAFF. The CDR3 nucleotides are TGTGCCAGCAGTTTTAGTGGCACTGAAGCTTTCTTT.

The J gene is TRBJ1-6, the V gene TRBV11-2; 7 nucleotides agree with TRBD1. The V segment lost 5 bases and the J segment 0 bases; nucleotides outside the gene matches: 10. CDR1 is SGHAT, CDR2 FQNNGV, per germline. The CDR3 runs to 18 residues. The CDR3 reads CASSLKRTGGSYNSPLHF. In nucleotides, the CDR3 is TGTGCCAGCAGCCTTAAAAGGACAGGTGGCTCCTATAATTCACCCCTCCACTTT.